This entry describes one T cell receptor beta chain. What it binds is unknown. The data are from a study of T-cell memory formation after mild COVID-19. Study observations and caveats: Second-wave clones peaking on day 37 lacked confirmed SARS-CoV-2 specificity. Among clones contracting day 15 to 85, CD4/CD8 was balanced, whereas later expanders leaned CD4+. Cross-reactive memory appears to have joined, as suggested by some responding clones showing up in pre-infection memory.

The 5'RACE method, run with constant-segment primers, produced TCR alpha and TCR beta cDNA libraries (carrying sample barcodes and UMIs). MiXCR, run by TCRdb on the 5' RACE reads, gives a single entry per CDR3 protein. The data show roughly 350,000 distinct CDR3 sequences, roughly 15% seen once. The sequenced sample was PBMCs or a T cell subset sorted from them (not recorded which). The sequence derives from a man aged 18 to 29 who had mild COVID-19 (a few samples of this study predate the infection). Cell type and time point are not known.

In DNA form, the CDR3 reads TGTGCCAGCAGAAGCCCCCCGGGACTAGCTAACCATGAGCAGTTCTTC. This codes for CASRSPPGLANHEQFF. The chain combines TRBV6-5 with TRBJ2-1; 9 bases map to TRBD2. Germline lookup yields CDR1 MNHEY and CDR2 SVGAGI. The J segment lost 8 bases and the V segment lost 6 bases, leaving 14 bases of the junction unmatched. The CDR3 runs 16 residues.